This is a list of T cell receptor beta chains from one sample in a study of T-cell reconstitution after alpha-beta-depleted transplantation in children. From the PCR reads, TCRdb called clonotypes with MiXCR, one entry per CDR3 protein. Seen here are about 400,000 distinct CDR3 sequences, less than 15% observed once, and the top ten hold about 3.9%. Material: PBMCs, obtained from the stem cell graft. All receptors come from a human donor who donated a stem cell graft to a child with Fanconi anemia. Each CDR3 is given with its conserved first and last residue. Fields, in order: CDR3 protein, CDR3 DNA, J gene, V gene, D gene, clone size. The D gene is left open where the match is weak. For some rows the clone size is stated as once, few or many, or as a class when expanded; others skip it.

CASSLLRVTNTGELFF | TGTGCCAGCAGCTTATTAAGGGTCACTAACACCGGGGAGCTGTTTTTT | TRBJ2-2 | TRBV13 | NA | many
CASSLRGLSGELFF | TGTGCCAGCAGCTTGCGGGGCTTGTCAGGGGAGCTGTTTTTT | TRBJ2-2 | TRBV5-5 | NA | few
CASSLVGPTNEKLFF | TGCGCCAGCAGCTTGGTCGGGCCAACTAATGAAAAACTGTTTTTT | TRBJ1-4 | TRBV5-1 | NA | many
CASSPRTENTGELFF | TGTGCCAGCTCACCACGTACAGAGAACACCGGGGAGCTGTTTTTT | TRBJ2-2 | TRBV18 | NA | few
CASSSSGTGELFF | TGCGCCAGCAGCTCATCGGGCACCGGGGAGCTGTTTTTT | TRBJ2-2 | TRBV5-1 | NA | NA
CSARDRGGSPLHF | TGCAGTGCTAGAGATCGGGGAGGTTCACCCCTCCACTTT | TRBJ1-6 | TRBV20-1 | NA | few
CASRPPPYNEQFF | TGTGCCAGCAGACCGCCACCCTACAATGAGCAGTTCTTC | TRBJ2-1 | TRBV6-4 | NA | NA
CSARLIGGRTTYGYTF | TGCAGTGCTAGACTAATAGGGGGTCGCACCACCTATGGCTACACCTTC | TRBJ1-2 | TRBV20-1 | NA | NA
CSVLAGPARNEQFF | TGCAGCGTTTTAGCGGGGCCGGCGAGGAATGAGCAGTTCTTC | TRBJ2-1 | TRBV29-1 | TRBD2 | NA
CASRPDFRRDEQYF | TGTGCCAGCAGGCCGGATTTCAGGCGGGACGAGCAGTACTTC | TRBJ2-7 | TRBV6-1 | NA | NA
CASSYTPDQPQHF | TGTGCCAGCAGTTACACACCTGATCAGCCCCAGCATTTT | TRBJ1-5 | TRBV6-5 | NA | few
CASSLTGTEVNTGELFF | TGTGCCAGCAGTTTAACCGGGACTGAGGTGAACACCGGGGAGCTGTTTTTT | TRBJ2-2 | TRBV6-5 | NA | many
CASSYSRGQGRAFF | TGTGCCAGCAGTTACTCGCGGGGACAGGGGAGAGCTTTCTTT | TRBJ1-1 | TRBV6-2/TRBV6-3 | TRBD1 | NA
CASSLGSGGGGGETQYF | TGTGCCAGCAGCTTAGGATCGGGAGGTGGGGGCGGAGAGACCCAGTACTTC | TRBJ2-5 | TRBV7-2 | NA | NA
CASSYAGADTQYF | TGTGCCAGCAGTTACGCAGGGGCTGATACGCAGTATTTT | TRBJ2-3 | TRBV6-2/TRBV6-3 | NA | few
CASSLTGAMGDEQFF | TGTGCCAGCAGCTTGACCGGGGCCATGGGGGATGAGCAGTTCTTC | TRBJ2-1 | TRBV5-4 | NA | NA
CASNRAGGNTEAFF | TGTGCCAGCAACCGGGCTGGGGGGAACACTGAAGCTTTCTTT | TRBJ1-1 | TRBV3-1 | NA | many
CRAGQNMNTEAFF | TGCAGAGCGGGACAGAACATGAACACTGAAGCTTTCTTT | TRBJ1-1 | TRBV29-1 | TRBD1 | few
CASSLGTLAGGTGELFF | TGCGCCAGCAGCTTGGGGACTCTAGCGGGAGGCACCGGGGAGCTGTTTTTT | TRBJ2-2 | TRBV5-1 | TRBD2 | many